This is a list of T cell receptor beta chains from one sample in a study of blood T cell repertoires in COVID-19. TCRdb's table, derived via immunoSEQ multiplex PCR, lists solely in-frame clones and lacks some. The sample includes 200,000 to 250,000 clones, approximately 86% of them seen just once. Sequenced input: peripheral blood. These receptor sequences come from a woman older than 75 with acute or convalescent COVID-19. Each CDR3 is given with its conserved first and last residue. A D gene is named only where the DNA matches it firmly. Clone sizes are given selectively: once, few, many, or a class where the clone is expanded.

d_gene: .
j_gene: TRBJ1-2
abundance: .
v_gene: TRBV2
CDR3nt: TGTGCCAGCAGTGATACCGGTGGCTACACCTTC
CDR3aa: CASSDTGGYTF

d_gene: .
j_gene: TRBJ1-1
abundance: once
v_gene: TRBV9
CDR3nt: TGTGCCAGCAGCCCGCCAGGAGGGGGAGGGGGGACTGAAGCTTTCTTT
CDR3aa: CASSPPGGGGGTEAFF

d_gene: .
j_gene: TRBJ1-2
abundance: .
v_gene: TRBV10-3
CDR3nt: TGTGCCATCAGTGAGCTAGGACTTAACTATGGCTACACCTTC
CDR3aa: CAISELGLNYGYTF

d_gene: .
j_gene: TRBJ1-4
abundance: .
v_gene: TRBV9
CDR3nt: TGTGCCAGCAGCGTAGGCCAGGGCGGGGGTGAAAAACTGTTTTTT
CDR3aa: CASSVGQGGGEKLFF

d_gene: TRBD1
j_gene: TRBJ1-1
abundance: .
v_gene: TRBV5-5
CDR3nt: TGTGCCAGCAGCCCGGGACAGGGGTTTGCGTTAGCTTTCTTT
CDR3aa: CASSPGQGFALAFF

d_gene: TRBD1
j_gene: TRBJ1-1
abundance: .
v_gene: TRBV5-1
CDR3nt: TGCGCCAGCAGCAGTCCCGGGACAGGGATGAACACTGAAGCTTTCTTT
CDR3aa: CASSSPGTGMNTEAFF

d_gene: .
j_gene: TRBJ1-4
abundance: .
v_gene: TRBV7-8
CDR3nt: TGTGCCAGCACCCAGAGAGGGTGGCAGCAAAATGAAAAACTGTTTTTT
CDR3aa: CASTQRGWQQNEKLFF

d_gene: TRBD1
j_gene: TRBJ1-6
abundance: .
v_gene: TRBV2
CDR3nt: TGTGCCAGCAGGGGGGACAGAAATTCACCCCTCCACTTT
CDR3aa: CASRGDRNSPLHF

d_gene: TRBD1
j_gene: TRBJ1-1
abundance: once
v_gene: TRBV19
CDR3nt: TGTGCCAGTAGTATAGCGGGTCCGGGGACAGGGACTGAAGCTTTCTTT
CDR3aa: CASSIAGPGTGTEAFF

d_gene: .
j_gene: TRBJ2-1
abundance: .
v_gene: TRBV29-1
CDR3nt: TGCAGCGTTGTTAAGGGAGGGGGGCCCAATGAGCAGTTCTTC
CDR3aa: CSVVKGGGPNEQFF

d_gene: .
j_gene: TRBJ1-4
abundance: .
v_gene: TRBV9
CDR3nt: TGTGCCAGCAGCCCCGGGACATCGGACGAAAAACTGTTTTTT
CDR3aa: CASSPGTSDEKLFF

d_gene: TRBD1
j_gene: TRBJ1-2
abundance: .
v_gene: TRBV5-1
CDR3nt: TGCGCCAGCAGCGTAACAGGGGGCGCCTTGTATGGCTACACCTTC
CDR3aa: CASSVTGGALYGYTF

d_gene: .
j_gene: TRBJ1-6
abundance: .
v_gene: TRBV19
CDR3nt: TGTGCCAGTAGTTACACAGGGTTCTATAATTCACCCCTCCACTTT
CDR3aa: CASSYTGFYNSPLHF

d_gene: .
j_gene: TRBJ1-6
abundance: .
v_gene: TRBV30
CDR3nt: TGTGCCTGGAGCGGTGTTTATAATTCACCCCTCCACTTT
CDR3aa: CAWSGVYNSPLHF

d_gene: TRBD1
j_gene: TRBJ2-5
abundance: .
v_gene: TRBV6-5
CDR3nt: TGTGCCAGCAGTCGGTCAGGGGGCCTCCAAGAGACCCAGTACTTC
CDR3aa: CASSRSGGLQETQYF

d_gene: TRBD1
j_gene: TRBJ1-2
abundance: .
v_gene: TRBV7-9
CDR3nt: TGTGCCAGCAGCTACGGACAGGGGGGCTACACCTTC
CDR3aa: CASSYGQGGYTF

d_gene: .
j_gene: TRBJ1-1
abundance: .
v_gene: TRBV7-9
CDR3nt: TGTGCCAGCAACCCGTGGCTCCAGGACACTGAAGCTTTCTTT
CDR3aa: CASNPWLQDTEAFF

d_gene: .
j_gene: TRBJ2-7
abundance: .
v_gene: TRBV6-1
CDR3nt: TGTGCCAGCAGTGAAAACTTGCGCGAGCAGTACTTC
CDR3aa: CASSENLREQYF

d_gene: .
j_gene: TRBJ2-1
abundance: .
v_gene: TRBV24-1
CDR3nt: TGTGCCACCAGTGATTTTAACTGGGAGCAGTTCTTC
CDR3aa: CATSDFNWEQFF

d_gene: .
j_gene: TRBJ1-4
abundance: .
v_gene: TRBV2
CDR3nt: TGTGCCAGCAGTGAGGGGGGGCCGAATGAAAAACTGTTTTTT
CDR3aa: CASSEGGPNEKLFF

d_gene: .
j_gene: TRBJ2-5
abundance: .
v_gene: TRBV24-1
CDR3nt: TGTGCCACCAGTGATGCGGACACTACGTACCAAGAGACCCAGTACTTC
CDR3aa: CATSDADTTYQETQYF

d_gene: .
j_gene: TRBJ1-6
abundance: .
v_gene: TRBV11-3
CDR3nt: TGTGCCAGCAGCTTAGATCGGAATTCACCCCTCCACTTT
CDR3aa: CASSLDRNSPLHF

d_gene: TRBD1
j_gene: TRBJ1-5
abundance: .
v_gene: TRBV11-2
CDR3nt: TGTGCCAGCAGCTTCGGGGCAGGGGGTGGACAGCCCCAGCATTTT
CDR3aa: CASSFGAGGGQPQHF

d_gene: TRBD2
j_gene: TRBJ2-2
abundance: .
v_gene: TRBV6-2/TRBV6-3
CDR3nt: TGTGCCAGCAGTTCTAGGCGGGGGGCACCCACCGGGGAGCTGTTTTTT
CDR3aa: CASSSRRGAPTGELFF

d_gene: TRBD1
j_gene: TRBJ1-2
abundance: few
v_gene: TRBV9
CDR3nt: TGTGCCAGCAGCGTAGATCAGGGGGATGCCTACACCTTC
CDR3aa: CASSVDQGDAYTF

d_gene: TRBD1
j_gene: TRBJ1-3
abundance: .
v_gene: TRBV7-2
CDR3nt: TGTGCCAGCAGCCTCAACAGGGGTGGAAACACCATATATTTT
CDR3aa: CASSLNRGGNTIYF

d_gene: TRBD1
j_gene: TRBJ1-1
abundance: .
v_gene: TRBV3-1/TRBV3-2
CDR3nt: TGTGCCAGCAGCCAACTGACAGGGGGCGCTGAAGCTTTCTTT
CDR3aa: CASSQLTGGAEAFF

d_gene: .
j_gene: TRBJ1-2
abundance: .
v_gene: TRBV7-2
CDR3nt: TGTGCCAGCAGCTCAACGTCCAGGAATATAGGTTACACCTTC
CDR3aa: CASSSTSRNIGYTF

d_gene: .
j_gene: TRBJ1-1
abundance: .
v_gene: TRBV10-3
CDR3nt: TGTGCCACCAAGGCGCCGGAACGGGGCACTGAAGCTTTCTTT
CDR3aa: CATKAPERGTEAFF

d_gene: .
j_gene: TRBJ2-2
abundance: .
v_gene: TRBV9
CDR3nt: TGTGCCAGCAGCCCGCGACAGATGGGTGGGGCAAAGCTGTTTTTT
CDR3aa: CASSPRQMGGAKLFF

d_gene: TRBD1
j_gene: TRBJ2-3
abundance: .
v_gene: TRBV29-1
CDR3nt: TGCAGCGTTGTATCAGGGGGCGGCTGGGATACGCAGTATTTT
CDR3aa: CSVVSGGGWDTQYF

d_gene: .
j_gene: TRBJ1-6
abundance: .
v_gene: TRBV6-2/TRBV6-3
CDR3nt: TGTGCCAGCAGCCGAGAAGCTTCTAATTCACCCCTCCACTTT
CDR3aa: CASSREASNSPLHF

d_gene: TRBD1
j_gene: TRBJ2-7
abundance: .
v_gene: TRBV6-2/TRBV6-3
CDR3nt: TGTGCCAGCAGTACCCCCGGGACAGGGGTCAACGAGCAGTACTTC
CDR3aa: CASSTPGTGVNEQYF

d_gene: TRBD2
j_gene: TRBJ2-7
abundance: .
v_gene: TRBV9
CDR3nt: TGTGCCAGCAGCGTTTCCGGGACTAGCTCCGAGCAGTACTTC
CDR3aa: CASSVSGTSSEQYF

d_gene: TRBD2
j_gene: TRBJ2-3
abundance: few
v_gene: TRBV28
CDR3nt: TGTGCCAGCAGTCTCCAAGGGAGGGGCACAGATACGCAGTATTTT
CDR3aa: CASSLQGRGTDTQYF

d_gene: TRBD1
j_gene: TRBJ1-1
abundance: few
v_gene: TRBV18
CDR3nt: TGTGCCAGCTCACCAACCGTACAGGGGTTAAACACTGAAGCTTTCTTT
CDR3aa: CASSPTVQGLNTEAFF

d_gene: .
j_gene: TRBJ1-5
abundance: .
v_gene: TRBV12-3/TRBV12-4
CDR3nt: TGTGCCAGCAGGGAGTACCTCCATCAGCCCCAGCATTTT
CDR3aa: CASREYLHQPQHF

d_gene: TRBD1
j_gene: TRBJ1-2
abundance: .
v_gene: TRBV19
CDR3nt: TGTGCCAGTAGTATGTACGGACAGGGGTCCTCCCCGAGCTATGGCTACACCTTC
CDR3aa: CASSMYGQGSSPSYGYTF

d_gene: .
j_gene: TRBJ1-2
abundance: .
v_gene: TRBV3-1/TRBV3-2
CDR3nt: TGTGCCAGCAGCCAAGATCCGGCAGGGGACGGCTACACCTTC
CDR3aa: CASSQDPAGDGYTF

d_gene: .
j_gene: TRBJ1-1
abundance: few
v_gene: TRBV7-9
CDR3nt: TGTGCCAGCAGCTTAGAAGGTCGTGGGAGGGGTGAAGCTTTCTTT
CDR3aa: CASSLEGRGRGEAFF

d_gene: .
j_gene: TRBJ2-6
abundance: .
v_gene: TRBV28
CDR3nt: TGTGCCAGCAGCAAGACAGCCCCTAGGGCCAACGTCCTGACTTTC
CDR3aa: CASSKTAPRANVLTF

d_gene: TRBD1
j_gene: TRBJ1-2
abundance: .
v_gene: TRBV6-5
CDR3nt: TGTGCCAGCAGTTACGGTGGGGGACAGGGGGCCTATGGCTACACCTTC
CDR3aa: CASSYGGGQGAYGYTF

d_gene: TRBD1
j_gene: TRBJ2-7
abundance: .
v_gene: TRBV19
CDR3nt: TGTGCCAGTAGTAATCAACAGGGGTCTTACGAGCAGTACTTC
CDR3aa: CASSNQQGSYEQYF

d_gene: .
j_gene: TRBJ2-1
abundance: .
v_gene: TRBV5-1
CDR3nt: TGCGCCAGCAGCTTGGGGCCATACAATGAGCAGTTCTTC
CDR3aa: CASSLGPYNEQFF

d_gene: .
j_gene: TRBJ2-4
abundance: .
v_gene: TRBV19
CDR3nt: TGTGCCAGTAGTAACAGACAGACTCTAGCCAAAAACATTCAGTACTTC
CDR3aa: CASSNRQTLAKNIQYF

d_gene: .
j_gene: TRBJ1-2
abundance: few
v_gene: TRBV14
CDR3nt: TGTGCCAGCAGCCAATTAACTCGGGGTGGTTATGGCTACACCTTC
CDR3aa: CASSQLTRGGYGYTF

d_gene: .
j_gene: TRBJ2-1
abundance: .
v_gene: TRBV21-1
CDR3nt: TGTGCCAGCAGCACGCACAGGGGTAACGGGAATGAGCAGTTCTTC
CDR3aa: CASSTHRGNGNEQFF

d_gene: .
j_gene: TRBJ2-7
abundance: .
v_gene: TRBV7-2
CDR3nt: TGTGCCAGCAGCTTAGAGCTAGGCGAGCAGTACTTC
CDR3aa: CASSLELGEQYF

d_gene: TRBD1
j_gene: TRBJ1-1
abundance: .
v_gene: TRBV19
CDR3nt: TGTGCCAGTAGTCCCCGACAGGGAAGGGGAACTGAAGCTTTCTTT
CDR3aa: CASSPRQGRGTEAFF

d_gene: TRBD1
j_gene: TRBJ2-7
abundance: .
v_gene: TRBV18
CDR3nt: TGTGCCAGCTCACCAGGGACAGGGGGCATCTACGAGCAGTACTTC
CDR3aa: CASSPGTGGIYEQYF

d_gene: TRBD1
j_gene: TRBJ1-4
abundance: .
v_gene: TRBV28
CDR3nt: TGTGCCAGCAGCCGACTACAGGGGGGCGGGGAAAAACTGTTTTTT
CDR3aa: CASSRLQGGGEKLFF

d_gene: TRBD2
j_gene: TRBJ2-5
abundance: .
v_gene: TRBV5-1
CDR3nt: TGCGCCAGCAGCTTGAATGGGCGGGGGGGCTCAGAGACCCAGTACTTC
CDR3aa: CASSLNGRGGSETQYF

d_gene: .
j_gene: TRBJ1-5
abundance: .
v_gene: TRBV24-1
CDR3nt: TGTGCCACCAGTGATTCGCGGGGAGGGCAGCCCCAGCATTTT
CDR3aa: CATSDSRGGQPQHF

d_gene: .
j_gene: TRBJ1-5
abundance: .
v_gene: TRBV30
CDR3nt: TGTGCCTGGAGTTTTAAGGGGCATCAGCCCCAGCATTTT
CDR3aa: CAWSFKGHQPQHF

d_gene: .
j_gene: TRBJ2-3
abundance: .
v_gene: TRBV12-3/TRBV12-4
CDR3nt: TGTGCCAGCAGTTTGCGGGATACGCAGTATTTT
CDR3aa: CASSLRDTQYF

d_gene: .
j_gene: TRBJ1-5
abundance: .
v_gene: TRBV14
CDR3nt: TGTGCCAGCAGCCGAAACTTTCTACCGAGTAGGGGTCAGCCCCAGCATTTT
CDR3aa: CASSRNFLPSRGQPQHF

d_gene: .
j_gene: TRBJ1-1
abundance: .
v_gene: TRBV20-1
CDR3nt: TGCAGTGCTAGTGGCCGGGGGGGGGCCACTGAAGCTTTCTTT
CDR3aa: CSASGRGGATEAFF

d_gene: TRBD2
j_gene: TRBJ2-7
abundance: .
v_gene: TRBV2
CDR3nt: TGTGCCAGCAGCCCCGGGGGCGGGGGGGCCTACGAGCAGTACTTC
CDR3aa: CASSPGGGGAYEQYF

d_gene: TRBD2
j_gene: TRBJ2-7
abundance: .
v_gene: TRBV28
CDR3nt: TGTGCCACCTGGGGGGGGGAACTGTCCTACGAGCAGTACTTC
CDR3aa: CATWGGELSYEQYF

d_gene: .
j_gene: TRBJ2-2
abundance: .
v_gene: TRBV15
CDR3nt: TGTGCCACCAGCAGAGGCCCCGGGACGAACACCGGGGAGCTGTTTTTT
CDR3aa: CATSRGPGTNTGELFF